The rows below give T cell receptor beta chains drawn from one sample of a study of regulatory T cells in long-lasting Graves disease. TCRdb reprocessed the multiplex PCR reads with MiXCR, giving one entry per CDR3 protein. This table has about 220,000 distinct CDR3 sequences, roughly 20% appearing once. This sample was shared with a second study, whose subject was T cells in Graves' hyperthyroidism and ophthalmopathy.

Source: peripheral blood mononuclear cells (PBMCs), taken at new diagnosis, from a patient treated with antithyroid drugs. These receptors were obtained from a woman in her twenties or thirties with Graves disease. Both conserved end residues are trimmed from each CDR3.

V	J	CDR3
TRBV6-1	TRBJ1-2	ASKTGGTYGYT
TRBV9	TRBJ2-3	ASSADLQGRDTQY
TRBV20-1	TRBJ2-7	SASSGASYEQY
TRBV24-1	TRBJ2-7	ATGDSTYEQY
TRBV9	TRBJ2-2	ASSDLGVGELF
TRBV27	TRBJ1-5	ASRYRGDSNQPQH
TRBV11-2	TRBJ1-6	ASSWGQGVSPLH
TRBV5-5	TRBJ1-1	ASSLLHLPTEAF
TRBV11-2	TRBJ1-2	ASSTTGGGYGYT
TRBV12-3/TRBV12-4	TRBJ1-2	ASSSPGGGQGIYGYT
TRBV4-2	TRBJ1-1	ASSQDGRETEAF
TRBV10-3	TRBJ1-1	AISGGGANTEAF
TRBV2	TRBJ2-1	ASVSLSGYNEQF
TRBV18	TRBJ2-3	ASSPVGQGQGDTQY
TRBV7-3	TRBJ1-1	ASSSWGGTEAF
TRBV10-1	TRBJ1-1	ASSRDTGTEAF
TRBV7-9	TRBJ1-1	ASSLRVATEAF
TRBV2	TRBJ2-4	ASRAVVSRLQNIQY
TRBV2	TRBJ1-1	ASKAGRGNTEAF
TRBV6-1	TRBJ2-1	ASNFGGQYNEQF
TRBV7-9	TRBJ2-5	ASSLVPGAHQETQY
TRBV3-1	TRBJ1-2	ASSLIPRGPRGGYT
TRBV13	TRBJ2-5	ASSNRPGETQY
TRBV19	TRBJ2-3	ASRDRGSTDTQY
TRBV9	TRBJ2-1	ASSVAVAWGAPGSYNEQF
TRBV6-2/TRBV6-3	TRBJ1-6	ASSWEAPGNSPLH
TRBV30	TRBJ2-2	AWSVLGQGKLF
TRBV14	TRBJ2-2	ASSQVRTGTGGTGELF
TRBV28	TRBJ1-5	ASSLDRAHHQPQH
TRBV5-1	TRBJ2-5	ASSQGQSQETQY
TRBV7-2	TRBJ1-1	ASSLLQGTTEAF
TRBV19	TRBJ1-2	ATQEGFDGYT